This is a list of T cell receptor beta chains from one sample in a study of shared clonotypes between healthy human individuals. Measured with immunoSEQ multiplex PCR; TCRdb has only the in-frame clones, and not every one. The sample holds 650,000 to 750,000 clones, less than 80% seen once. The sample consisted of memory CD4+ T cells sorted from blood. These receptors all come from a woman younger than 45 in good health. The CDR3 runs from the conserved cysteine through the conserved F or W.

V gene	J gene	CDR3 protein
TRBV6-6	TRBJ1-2	CASSYRGPYGYTF
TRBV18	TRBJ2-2	CASSRNRDSDTGELFF
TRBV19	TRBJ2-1	CASTTGTRVGGQFF
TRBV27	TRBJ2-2	CASSFDVFTRGGGSGELFF
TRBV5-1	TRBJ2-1	CASSFSTSSYNEQFF
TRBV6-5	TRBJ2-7	CASSAPGTGRYEQYF
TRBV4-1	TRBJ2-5	CASSSRQEETQYF
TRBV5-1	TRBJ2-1	CASSLWQGRYNEQFF
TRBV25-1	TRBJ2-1	CASIPGERAPPQFF
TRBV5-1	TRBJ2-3	CASSLGFSTDTQYF
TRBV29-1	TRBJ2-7	CSVSRTKSSYEQYF
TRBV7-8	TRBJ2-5	CASSLGWNTQETQYF
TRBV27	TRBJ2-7	CASSPIIWGGSYEQYF
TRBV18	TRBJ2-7	CASSQSGGAGEQYF
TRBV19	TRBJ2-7	CASTSGGVEQYF
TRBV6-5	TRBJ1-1	CASSPRQDTEAFF
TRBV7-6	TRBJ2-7	CASTSRQGLGEQYF
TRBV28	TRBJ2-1	CASSPSSGRRDEQFF
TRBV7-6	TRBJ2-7	CASSLTSNGYEQYF
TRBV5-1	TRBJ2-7	CASSLLSGPYEQYF
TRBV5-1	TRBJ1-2	CASSLGGRYYGYTF
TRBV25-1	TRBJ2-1	CASSEELLVGSSYNEQFF
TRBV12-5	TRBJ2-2	CASGLVLGTNTGELFF
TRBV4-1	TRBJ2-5	CASRDRGRGETQYF
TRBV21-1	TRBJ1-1	CASSKNPWQGGGMNTEAFF
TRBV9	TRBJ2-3	CASSGRSWGTDTQYF
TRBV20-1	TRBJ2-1	CRADGRVEQFF
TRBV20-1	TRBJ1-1	CSARGRGEAFF
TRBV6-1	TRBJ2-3	CASSEGHEADTQYF
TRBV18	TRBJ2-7	CASSLTSGGTEQYF
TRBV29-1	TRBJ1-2	CSVEGSPYGYTF
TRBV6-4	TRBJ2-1	CASSDIVSRSYNEQFF
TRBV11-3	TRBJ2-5	CASSLVGGYETQYF
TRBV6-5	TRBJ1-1	CASSYSRRQTEAFF
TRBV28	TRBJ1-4	CASSVPGQRTNEKLFF
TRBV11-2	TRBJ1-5	CASSFSGLNQPQHF
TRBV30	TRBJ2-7	CAWIGPSGRAYEQYF
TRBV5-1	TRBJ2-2	CASSLGGPPGELFF
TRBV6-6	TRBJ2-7	CASRSLANYEQYF
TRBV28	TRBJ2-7	CASSSPLETSGRNEQYF
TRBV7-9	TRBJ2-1	CASSPAGGHYNEQFF